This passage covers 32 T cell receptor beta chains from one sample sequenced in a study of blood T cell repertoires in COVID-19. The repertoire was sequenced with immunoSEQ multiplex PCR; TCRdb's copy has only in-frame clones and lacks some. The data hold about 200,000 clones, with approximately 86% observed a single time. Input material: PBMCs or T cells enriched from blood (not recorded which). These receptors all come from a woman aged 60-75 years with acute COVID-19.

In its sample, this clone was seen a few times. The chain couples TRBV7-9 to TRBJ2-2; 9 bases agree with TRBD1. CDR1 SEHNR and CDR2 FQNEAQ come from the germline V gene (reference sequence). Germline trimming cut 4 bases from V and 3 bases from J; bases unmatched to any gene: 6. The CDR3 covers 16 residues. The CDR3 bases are TGTGCCAGCAGCTCGTCCGGGACAGGGTACACCGGGGAGCTGTTTTTT. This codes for CASSSSGTGYTGELFF.

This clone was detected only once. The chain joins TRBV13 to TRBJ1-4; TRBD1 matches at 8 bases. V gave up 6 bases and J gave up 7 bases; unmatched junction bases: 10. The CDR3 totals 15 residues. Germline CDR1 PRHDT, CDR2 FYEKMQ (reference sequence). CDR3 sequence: CASSRQGAGGEKLFF. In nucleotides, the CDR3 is TGTGCCAGCAGTCGGCAGGGGGCCGGCGGTGAAAAACTGTTTTTT.

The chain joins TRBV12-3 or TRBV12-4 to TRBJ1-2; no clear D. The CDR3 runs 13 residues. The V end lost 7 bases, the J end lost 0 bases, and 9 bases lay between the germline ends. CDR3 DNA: TGTGCCAGCATGAAACAGACTAACTATGGCTACACCTTC. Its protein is CASMKQTNYGYTF.

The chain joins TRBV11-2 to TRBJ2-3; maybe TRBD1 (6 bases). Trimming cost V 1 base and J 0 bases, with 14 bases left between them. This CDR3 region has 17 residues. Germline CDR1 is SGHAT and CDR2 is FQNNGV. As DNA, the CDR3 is TGTGCCAGCAGCTTAGTACAGGGCCGCATGAGCACAGATACGCAGTATTTT. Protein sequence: CASSLVQGRMSTDTQYF.

This CDR3 is CASGGFTSSGANVLTF. CDR3 coding DNA: TGTGCCAGCGGGGGGTTTACAAGCTCTGGGGCCAACGTCCTGACTTTC. The rearrangement uses TRBV27 and TRBJ2-6, with a tentative D call TRBD2 (6 bases). Germline CDR1 MNHEY, CDR2 SMNVEV (reference sequence). This CDR3 comprises 16 residues. V lost 8 bases and J 0 bases, leaving 14 bases between the germline ends.

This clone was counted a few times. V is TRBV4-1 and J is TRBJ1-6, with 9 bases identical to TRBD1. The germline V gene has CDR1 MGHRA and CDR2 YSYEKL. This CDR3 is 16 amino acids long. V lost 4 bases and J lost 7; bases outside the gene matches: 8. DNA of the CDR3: TGCGCCAGCAGCCGAAGGACAGGGGACGAGAATTCACCCCTCCACTTT. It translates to CASSRRTGDENSPLHF.

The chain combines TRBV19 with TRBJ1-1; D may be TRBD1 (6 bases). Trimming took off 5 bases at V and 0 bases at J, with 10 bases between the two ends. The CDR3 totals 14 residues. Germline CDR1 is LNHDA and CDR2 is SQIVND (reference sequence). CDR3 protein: CASSPGQLNTEAFF. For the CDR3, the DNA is TGTGCCAGTAGTCCAGGACAGTTGAACACTGAAGCTTTCTTT.

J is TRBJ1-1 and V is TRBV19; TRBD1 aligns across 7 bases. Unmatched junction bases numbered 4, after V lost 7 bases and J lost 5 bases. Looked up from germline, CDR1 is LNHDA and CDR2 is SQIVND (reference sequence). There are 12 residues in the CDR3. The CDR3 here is CASIGDRTEAFF. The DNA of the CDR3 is TGTGCCAGTATTGGGGACAGAACTGAAGCTTTCTTT.

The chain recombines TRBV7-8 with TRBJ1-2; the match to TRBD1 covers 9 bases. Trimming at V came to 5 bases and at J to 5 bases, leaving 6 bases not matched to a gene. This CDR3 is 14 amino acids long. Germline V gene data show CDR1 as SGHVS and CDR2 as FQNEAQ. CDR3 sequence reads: CASSPVDRGYGYTF. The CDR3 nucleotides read TGTGCCAGCAGCCCCGTCGACAGGGGGTATGGCTACACCTTC.

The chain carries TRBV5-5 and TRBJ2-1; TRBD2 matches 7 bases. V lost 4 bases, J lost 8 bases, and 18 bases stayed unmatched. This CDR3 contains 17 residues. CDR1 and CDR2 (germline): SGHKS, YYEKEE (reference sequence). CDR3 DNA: TGTGCCAGCAGCCCATCTACCCGGGACCGGGGGGTCGATGAGCAGTTCTTC. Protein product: CASSPSTRDRGVDEQFF.

CDR3 nucleotides: TGTGCCAGCAGCCAATCGGGTTACGAGCAGTACTTC. It yields the protein CASSQSGYEQYF. The gene calls are TRBV14 and TRBJ2-7; D is undetermined. Trimming removed 2 bases at V and 4 bases at J, with 6 bases between. This CDR3 region has 12 residues. Germline lookup yields CDR1 SGHDN and CDR2 FVKESK.

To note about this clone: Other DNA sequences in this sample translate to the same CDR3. CDR3 sequence: CASSRGQGNQPQHF. The CDR3 DNA reads TGTGCCAGCTCCAGGGGTCAGGGCAATCAGCCCCAGCATTTT. This sequence joins TRBV27 and TRBJ1-5, with D possibly being TRBD1 (6 bases). The CDR3 covers 14 residues. Trimming stripped 8 bases from V and 2 bases from J, with 13 bases between. Per the germline V gene, CDR1 is MNHEY and CDR2 is SMNVEV (reference sequence).

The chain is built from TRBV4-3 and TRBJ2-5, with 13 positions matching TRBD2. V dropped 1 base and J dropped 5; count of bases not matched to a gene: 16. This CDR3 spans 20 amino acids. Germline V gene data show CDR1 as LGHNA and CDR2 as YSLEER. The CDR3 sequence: CASSQGLITSGRALGETQYF. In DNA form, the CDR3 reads TGCGCCAGCAGCCAAGGACTCATCACTAGCGGGAGGGCCCTAGGGGAGACCCAGTACTTC.

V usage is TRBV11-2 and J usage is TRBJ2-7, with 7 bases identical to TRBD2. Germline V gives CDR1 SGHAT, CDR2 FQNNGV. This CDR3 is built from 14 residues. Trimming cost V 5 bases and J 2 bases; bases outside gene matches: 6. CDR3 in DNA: TGTGCCAGCAGCCCATCCAGCGGGGCCTACGAGCAGTACTTC. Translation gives CASSPSSGAYEQYF.

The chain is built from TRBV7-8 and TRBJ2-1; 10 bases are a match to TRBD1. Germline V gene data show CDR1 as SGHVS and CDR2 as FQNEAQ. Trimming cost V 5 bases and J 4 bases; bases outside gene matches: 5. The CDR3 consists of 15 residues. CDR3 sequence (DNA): TGTGCCAGCAGCGCGGACAGGGGGGCATACAATGAGCAGTTCTTC. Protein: CASSADRGAYNEQFF.

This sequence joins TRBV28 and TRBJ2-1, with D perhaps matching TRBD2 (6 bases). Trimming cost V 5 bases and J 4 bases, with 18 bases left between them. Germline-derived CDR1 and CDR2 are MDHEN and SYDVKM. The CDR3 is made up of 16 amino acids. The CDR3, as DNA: TGTGCCAGCAGTCCTTCATTGGGACTTCTTTACAATGAGCAGTTCTTC. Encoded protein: CASSPSLGLLYNEQFF.

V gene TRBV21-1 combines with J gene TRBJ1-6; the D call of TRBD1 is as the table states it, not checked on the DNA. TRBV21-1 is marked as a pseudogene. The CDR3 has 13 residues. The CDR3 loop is CASHTHRYSPLHF. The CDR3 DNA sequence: TGTGCCAGCCACACTCACAGGTATTCACCCCTCCACTTT.

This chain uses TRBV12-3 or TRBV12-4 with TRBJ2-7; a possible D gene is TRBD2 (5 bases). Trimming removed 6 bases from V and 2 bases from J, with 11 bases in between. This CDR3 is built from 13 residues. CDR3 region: CASSAFGAYEQYV. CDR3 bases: TGTGCCAGCAGCGCCTTCGGGGCCTACGAGCAGTACGTC.

The CDR3 is CASSVDLNYYGYTF. CDR3 nucleotides: TGTGCCAGCAGCGTAGATTTAAACTACTATGGCTACACCTTC. The chain is built from TRBV9 and TRBJ1-2; D is unclear. The V gene's germline CDR1 is SGDLS and CDR2 YYNGEE. V lost 0 bases, J lost 3 bases, and 9 bases lay in between. There are 14 residues in the CDR3.

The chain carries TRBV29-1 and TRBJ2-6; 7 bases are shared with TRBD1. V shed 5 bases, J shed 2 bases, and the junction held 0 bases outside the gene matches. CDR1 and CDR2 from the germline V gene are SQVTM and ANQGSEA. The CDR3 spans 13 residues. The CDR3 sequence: CSVTGAGANVLTF. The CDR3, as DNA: TGCAGCGTTACAGGGGCTGGGGCCAACGTCCTGACTTTC.

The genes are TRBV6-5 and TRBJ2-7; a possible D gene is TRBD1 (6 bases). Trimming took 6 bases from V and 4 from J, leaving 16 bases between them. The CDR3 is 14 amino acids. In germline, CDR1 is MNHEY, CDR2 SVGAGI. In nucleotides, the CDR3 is TGTGCCAGCAGCCCCAGACAGGTGAAGTACGAGCAGTACGTC. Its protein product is CASSPRQVKYEQYV.

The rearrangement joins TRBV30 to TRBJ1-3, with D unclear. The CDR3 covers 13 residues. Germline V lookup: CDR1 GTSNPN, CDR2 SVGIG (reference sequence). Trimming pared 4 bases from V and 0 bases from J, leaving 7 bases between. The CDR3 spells CAWTRDSGNTIYF. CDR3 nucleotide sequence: TGTGCCTGGACGCGGGACTCTGGAAACACCATATATTTT.

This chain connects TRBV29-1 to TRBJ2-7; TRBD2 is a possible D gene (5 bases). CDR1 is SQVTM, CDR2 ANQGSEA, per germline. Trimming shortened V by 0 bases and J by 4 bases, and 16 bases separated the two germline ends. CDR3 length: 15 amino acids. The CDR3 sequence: CSVEDPTARGYEQYF. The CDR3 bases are TGCAGCGTTGAAGATCCAACAGCGAGAGGGTACGAGCAGTACTTC.

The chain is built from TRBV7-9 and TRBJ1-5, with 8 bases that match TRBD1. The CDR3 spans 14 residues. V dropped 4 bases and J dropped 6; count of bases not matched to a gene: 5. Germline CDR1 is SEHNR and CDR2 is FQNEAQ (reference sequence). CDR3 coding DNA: TGTGCCAGCAGCTCGACAGGGGAAGGTCAGCCCCAGCATTTT. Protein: CASSSTGEGQPQHF.

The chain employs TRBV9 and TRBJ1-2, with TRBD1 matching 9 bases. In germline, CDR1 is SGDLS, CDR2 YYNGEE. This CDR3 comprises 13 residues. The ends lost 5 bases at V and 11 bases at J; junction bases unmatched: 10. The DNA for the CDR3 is TGTGCCAGCAGTAACCTCGGGACAGGGCTTTACACCTTC. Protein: CASSNLGTGLYTF.

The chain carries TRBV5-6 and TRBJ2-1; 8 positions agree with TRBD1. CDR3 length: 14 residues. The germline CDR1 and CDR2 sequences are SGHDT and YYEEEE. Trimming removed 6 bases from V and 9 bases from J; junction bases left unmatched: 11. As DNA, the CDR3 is TGTGCCAGCACTTTAAACCAGGGGGCCGGTGAGCAGTTCTTC. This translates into CASTLNQGAGEQFF. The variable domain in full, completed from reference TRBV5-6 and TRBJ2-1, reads DAGVTQSPTHLIKTRGQQVTLRCSPKSGHDTVSWYQQALGQGPQFIFQYYEEEERQRGNFPDRFSGHQFPNYSSELNVNALLLGDSALYLCASTLNQGAGEQFFGPGTRLTVL.

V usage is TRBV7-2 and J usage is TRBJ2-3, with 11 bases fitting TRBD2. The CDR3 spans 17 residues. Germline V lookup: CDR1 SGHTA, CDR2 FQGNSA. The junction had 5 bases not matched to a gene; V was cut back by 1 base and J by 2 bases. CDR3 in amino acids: CASSLVSGGGYTDTQYF. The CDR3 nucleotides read TGTGCCAGCAGCTTAGTTAGCGGGGGGGGGTACACAGATACGCAGTATTTT.

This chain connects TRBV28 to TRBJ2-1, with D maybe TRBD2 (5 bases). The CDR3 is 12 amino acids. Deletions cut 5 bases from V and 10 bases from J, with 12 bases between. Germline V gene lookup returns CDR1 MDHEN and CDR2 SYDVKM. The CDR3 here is CASSLGLEEQFF. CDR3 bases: TGTGCCAGCAGTCTCGGACTCGAGGAGCAGTTCTTC.

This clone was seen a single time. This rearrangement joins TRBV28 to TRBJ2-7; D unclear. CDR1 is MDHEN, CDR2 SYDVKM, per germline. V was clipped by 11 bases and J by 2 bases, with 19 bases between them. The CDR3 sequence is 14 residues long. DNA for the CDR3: TGTGCCGGCTCTCGTCCAATAACCCCCTACGAGCAGTACGTC. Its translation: CAGSRPITPYEQYV.

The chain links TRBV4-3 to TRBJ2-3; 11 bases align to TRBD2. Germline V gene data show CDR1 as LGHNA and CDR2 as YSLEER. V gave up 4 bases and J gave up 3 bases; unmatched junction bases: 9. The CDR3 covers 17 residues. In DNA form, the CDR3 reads TGCGCCAGCAGCCGGCTGTTAGCGGGAGGGGGAACAGATACGCAGTATTTT. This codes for CASSRLLAGGGTDTQYF.

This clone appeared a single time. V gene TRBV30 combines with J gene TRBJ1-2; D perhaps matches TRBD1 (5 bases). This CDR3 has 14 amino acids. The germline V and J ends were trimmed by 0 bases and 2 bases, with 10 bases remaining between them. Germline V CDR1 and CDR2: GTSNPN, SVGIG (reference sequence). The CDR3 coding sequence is TGTGCCTGGAGTGTAAGGCGGGGGAACTATGGCTACACCTTC. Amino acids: CAWSVRRGNYGYTF.

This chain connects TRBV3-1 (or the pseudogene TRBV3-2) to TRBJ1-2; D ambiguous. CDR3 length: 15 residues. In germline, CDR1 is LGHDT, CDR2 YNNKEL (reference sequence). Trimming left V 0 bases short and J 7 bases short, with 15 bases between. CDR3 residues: CASSQEAGYSGGYTF. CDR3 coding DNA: TGTGCCAGCAGCCAAGAAGCGGGGTATAGTGGTGGCTACACCTTC.